The 30 T cell receptor beta chains in this list originate from one sample, sequenced in a study of radiotherapy plus CTLA-4 blockade in lung cancer. Produced via immunoSEQ multiplex PCR; TCRdb's table is partial and in-frame only. The top ten hold around 4.8% of the sample, which has some 110,000 clones, roughly 80% seen once. The material was peripheral blood, obtained from a patient treated with radiotherapy plus ipilimumab. Receptor source: a human donor with non-small cell lung cancer who had a partial response to radiotherapy plus ipilimumab.

The chain uses TRBV11-2 and TRBJ1-1, with D possibly TRBD1 on 5 matching bases. V was shortened by 3 bases and J by 6 bases, with 11 bases between the two germline ends. CDR1 and CDR2 from the germline V gene are SGHAT and FQNNGV. The CDR3 spans 13 residues. The CDR3 protein is CASSLDTRAEAFF. CDR3 coding DNA: TGTGCCAGCAGCTTGGACACCAGGGCTGAAGCTTTCTTT.

The chain has TRBV19 and TRBJ1-2, with TRBD1 matching over 7 bases. Germline-derived CDR1 and CDR2 are LNHDA and SQIVND (reference sequence). V shed 2 bases, J shed 3 bases, and the junction held 12 bases outside the gene matches. The CDR3 contains 17 residues. The CDR3 DNA reads TGTGCCAGTAGTATAAAGTATTCGCAGGGGGAAGACTATGGCTACACCTTC. Protein sequence: CASSIKYSQGEDYGYTF.

On this clone itself: Other DNA sequences in this specimen translate into the identical CDR3. The gene calls are TRBV30 and TRBJ2-1; possible D gene TRBD1, 6 bases. Trimming cost V 5 bases and J 8 bases, with 22 bases left between them. The CDR3 is made up of 15 amino acids. Germline CDR1 and CDR2: GTSNPN and SVGIG (reference sequence). CDR3 in DNA: TGTGCCTGGCTAGGGGGTTCGGGTTTTTTCGATGAGCAGTTCTTC. Its translation is CAWLGGSGFFDEQFF.

The chain combines TRBV5-1 with TRBJ1-1; TRBD1 matches at 7 bases. Germline CDR1 SGHRS, CDR2 YFSETQ. The CDR3 contains 15 residues. V dropped 2 bases and J dropped 1; count of bases not matched to a gene: 5. CDR3 DNA: TGCGCCAGCAGCTTATACAGGGGCGGGAACACTGAAGCTTTCTTT. Translating gives CASSLYRGGNTEAFF.

The chain recombines TRBV18 with TRBJ2-1; a possible D gene is TRBD2 (6 bases). Looked up from germline, CDR1 is KGHSH and CDR2 is LQKENI. The CDR3 runs to 14 residues. V lost 3 bases and J lost 6, with 12 bases in between. CDR3 in DNA: TGTGCCAGCTCACCCGGGAGCGACGGCAATGAGCAGTTCTTC. Translating gives CASSPGSDGNEQFF.

This rearrangement joins TRBV6-6 to TRBJ2-4, with a tentative D call TRBD1 (5 bases). CDR1 is MNHNY and CDR2 is SVGAGI in the germline V gene (reference sequence). The CDR3 length is 14 residues. Trimming removed 5 bases at V and 6 bases at J, with 14 bases between. The CDR3 sequence is CASSAYDRRNIQYF. For the CDR3, the DNA is TGTGCCAGCAGTGCCTATGACAGACGAAACATTCAGTACTTC.

For the CDR3, the DNA is TGTGCCAGCAGCTTGGACAGATCCAATCAGCCCCAGCATTTT. It specifies CASSLDRSNQPQHF. The J gene is TRBJ1-5, the V gene TRBV7-9; the D gene is possibly TRBD1 (6 bases). CDR3 length: 14 residues. Trimming took 3 bases from V and 3 from J, leaving 9 bases between them. Germline V gene data show CDR1 as SEHNR and CDR2 as FQNEAQ (reference sequence).

Only a few counts were recorded for this clone. The chain uses TRBV5-6 and TRBJ2-7, with 7 nucleotides matching TRBD1. From germline, CDR1 is SGHDT and CDR2 YYEEEE. The J segment lost 6 bases and the V segment lost 5 bases, leaving 23 bases of the junction unmatched. This CDR3 region has 18 residues. DNA for the CDR3: TGTGCCAGCAGTTCAACGAAAGCGAGGACAGGAGGCTTTACCGAGCAGTACTTC. Translated, it gives CASSSTKARTGGFTEQYF.

The rearrangement links TRBV6-1 to TRBJ2-1; weak D call: TRBD2 (5 bases). This CDR3 contains 16 residues. Germline V gives CDR1 MNHNS, CDR2 SASEGT. V lost 1 base to trimming and J lost 9 bases, with 19 bases between them. The CDR3 DNA follows: TGTGCCAGCAGTGAAGGGCTAGCAGGTGCGTCCGCTGAGCAGTTCTTC. The encoded protein is CASSEGLAGASAEQFF.

The chain uses TRBV7-9 and TRBJ2-2, with 7 bases lining up with TRBD2. The germline gives CDR1 SEHNR, CDR2 FQNEAQ (reference sequence). This CDR3 spans 15 amino acids. V trimming: 4 bases; J trimming: 0 bases; junction bases outside the gene matches: 2. In DNA, the CDR3 is TGTGCCAGCAGCTCGAGCGGGACGAACACCGGGGAGCTGTTTTTT. It encodes CASSSSGTNTGELFF. The whole variable domain, remainder taken from reference TRBV7-9 and TRBJ2-2, is DTGVSQNPRHKITKRGQNVTFRCDPISEHNRLYWYRQTLGQGPEFLTYFQNEAQLEKSRLLSDRFSAERPKGSFSTLEIQRTEQGDSAMYLCASSSSGTNTGELFFGEGSRLTVL.

V is TRBV18 and J is TRBJ1-5; TRBD1 matches at 7 bases. Germline lookup yields CDR1 KGHSH and CDR2 LQKENI. This CDR3 has 17 amino acids. With 0 bases clipped from V and 4 bases from J, the junction kept 9 bases outside the gene matches. CDR3: CASSPPQGRGPNQPQHF. CDR3 nucleotide sequence: TGTGCCAGCTCACCACCGCAGGGAAGGGGGCCAAATCAGCCCCAGCATTTT.

Details on this clone: At one boundary the junction diverges from the germline segment, which might be a read error. The chain carries TRBV4-2 and TRBJ1-1, with 7 nucleotides matching TRBD1. Germline values: CDR1 LGHNA, CDR2 YNFKEQ. CDR3 length equals 16 residues. The chain's CDR3 is CASSQGNDRVNTEAFF. In nucleotides, the CDR3 is TGTGCCAGCAGCCAAGGAAACGACAGGGTGAATACTGAAGCTTTCTTT.

The V gene is TRBV7-9, the J gene TRBJ2-7; D is unresolved. Deletions cut 3 bases from V and 3 bases from J, with 9 bases between. CDR3 size: 13 residues. Per germline, CDR1 SEHNR and CDR2 FQNEAQ (reference sequence). This chain's CDR3 is CASSFQVGYEQYF. The CDR3 DNA follows: TGTGCCAGCAGCTTTCAGGTCGGCTACGAGCAGTACTTC.

This clone was observed a single time. V usage is TRBV5-1 and J usage is TRBJ2-1, with TRBD2 matching over 15 bases. The CDR3 is 18 amino acids. The J segment lost 7 bases and the V segment lost 3 bases, leaving 11 bases of the junction unmatched. CDR1 SGHRS and CDR2 YFSETQ come from the germline V gene. As DNA, the CDR3 is TGCGCCAGCAGCTACCTCGGACTAGCGGGAGGGCCGGAGAATGAGCAGTTCTTC. Encoded protein: CASSYLGLAGGPENEQFF.

J is TRBJ2-3 and V is TRBV9; 10 bases map to TRBD1. The V segment lost 6 bases and the J segment 1 base; nucleotides outside the gene matches: 8. The germline V gene has CDR1 SGDLS and CDR2 YYNGEE. The CDR3 contains 16 residues. CDR3 loop: CASNAGTGVGTDTQYF. The CDR3 DNA is TGTGCCAGCAACGCCGGGACAGGGGTTGGCACAGATACGCAGTATTTT.

The chain carries TRBV9 and TRBJ1-3; a weak D match, TRBD1 (5 bases). The CDR3 is 15 amino acids. The germline V gene encodes CDR1 SGDLS and CDR2 YYNGEE. Trimming stripped 0 bases from V and 0 bases from J, with 7 bases between. The CDR3 spells CASSVAGASGNTIYF. The CDR3 region has the DNA TGTGCCAGCAGCGTAGCTGGGGCCTCTGGAAACACCATATATTTT.

The chain links TRBV7-2 to TRBJ2-7; D not certain. CDR1 is SGHTA, CDR2 FQGNSA, per germline. V dropped 5 bases and J dropped 0 bases, with 11 bases sitting between them. The CDR3 covers 14 residues. This chain's CDR3 is CASSTAVSSYEQYV. The DNA for the CDR3 is TGTGCCAGCAGCACGGCGGTGAGCTCCTACGAGCAGTACGTC.

The V gene is TRBV28, the J gene TRBJ1-6; D gene ambiguous. Trimming left V 8 bases short and J 7 bases short, with 12 bases between. Germline CDR1 MDHEN, CDR2 SYDVKM. This CDR3 is built from 13 residues. The CDR3 DNA is TGTGCCAGCGCTCGGGAGCGGAATTCACCCCTCCACTTT. It codes for CASARERNSPLHF.

A remark on this clone: Other nucleotide sequences from this sample produce the same CDR3. The gene calls are TRBV19 and TRBJ2-2; 15 bases are shared with TRBD2. J was trimmed by 2 bases and V by 5 bases; bases with no gene match: 12. Germline CDR1 is LNHDA and CDR2 is SQIVND (reference sequence). This CDR3 contains 20 residues. CDR3 residues: CASSPPVGTSGRLNTGELFF. The CDR3 DNA reads as TGTGCCAGTAGTCCACCCGTGGGGACTAGCGGGAGGTTAAACACCGGGGAGCTGTTTTTT.

The chain combines TRBV12-5 with TRBJ2-1; D perhaps matches TRBD1 (5 bases). The V and J ends lost 11 bases and 0 bases respectively, with 23 bases between them. In germline, CDR1 is LGHNT, CDR2 FRNRAP. CDR3 length: 17 amino acids. CDR3 in DNA: TGTGCTTCCCTCCTTTGGGGCCCTTCGAGCTCCTACAATGAGCAGTTCTTC. Its protein product is CASLLWGPSSSYNEQFF.

This clone was detected only a few times. The J gene is TRBJ1-1, the V gene TRBV28; no clear D. The CDR3 is 14 amino acids. V lost 4 bases and J 6 bases, leaving 15 bases between the germline ends. The germline CDR1 and CDR2 sequences are MDHEN and SYDVKM. CDR3 in amino acids: CASSSEAVTAEAFF. The CDR3 DNA sequence: TGTGCCAGCAGTTCTGAAGCCGTTACCGCTGAAGCTTTCTTT.

The chain recombines TRBV28 with TRBJ1-3; D gene unclear. The germline V gene encodes CDR1 MDHEN and CDR2 SYDVKM. Trimming pared 5 bases from V and 0 bases from J, leaving 8 bases between. The CDR3 extends over 14 amino acids. The CDR3 is CASSVLASGNTIYF. The CDR3 coding sequence is TGTGCCAGCAGTGTTCTGGCCTCTGGAAACACCATATATTTT. Full variable domain (remainder filled in from reference TRBV28 and TRBJ1-3): DVKVTQSSRYLVKRTGEKVFLECVQDMDHENMFWYRQDPGLGLRLIYFSYDVKMKEKGDIPEGYSVSREKKERFSLILESASTNQTSMYLCASSVLASGNTIYFGEGSWLTVV.

The rearrangement joins TRBV6-1 to TRBJ2-5; possibly TRBD1 for D (5 bases). The CDR3 is made up of 17 amino acids. Germline-derived CDR1 and CDR2 are MNHNS and SASEGT. V was shortened by 3 bases and J by 4 bases, with 21 bases between the two germline ends. CDR3 protein: CASSESSGILRPETQYF. The CDR3 DNA reads TGTGCCAGCAGTGAGTCCTCAGGGATCCTTCGGCCAGAGACCCAGTACTTC.

The chain uses TRBV29-1 and TRBJ2-2; D ambiguous. The CDR3 is 13 residues long. V was pared by 6 bases and J by 1 base, with 9 bases between. The V gene's germline CDR1 is SQVTM and CDR2 ANQGSEA. This chain's CDR3 is CSVRKQNTGELFF. CDR3 nucleotides: TGCAGCGTCCGCAAACAGAACACCGGGGAGCTGTTTTTT.

The rearrangement uses TRBV7-6 and TRBJ2-5, with TRBD2 as a possible D gene (6 bases). Looked up from germline, CDR1 is SGHVS and CDR2 is FNYEAQ. Trimming pared 5 bases from V and 5 bases from J, leaving 18 bases between. The CDR3 runs 15 residues. As DNA, the CDR3 is TGTGCCAGCAGCGTCTCCGGGACTCCGCGGGAGACCCAGTACTTC. Its protein product is CASSVSGTPRETQYF.

This clone was observed a few times. The chain links TRBV6-1 to TRBJ2-3; 8 nucleotides agree with TRBD2. V lost 6 bases to trimming and J lost 0 bases; unmatched junction nucleotides: 5. CDR1 is MNHNS, CDR2 SASEGT, per germline. The CDR3 loop spans 15 amino acids. CDR3 sequence (DNA): TGTGCCAGCAGCCTCGGGGGGGCTAGCACAGATACGCAGTATTTT. It specifies CASSLGGASTDTQYF.

This rearrangement joins TRBV5-1 to TRBJ1-2; the match to TRBD1 covers 9 bases. Losses at the gene ends were 4 bases for V and 5 bases for J; bases not matched to a gene: 6. The CDR3 is made up of 14 amino acids. The germline V gene has CDR1 SGHRS and CDR2 YFSETQ. In DNA form, the CDR3 reads TGCGCCAGCAGCATGGACAGGGGAGGTTATGGCTACACCTTC. Protein: CASSMDRGGYGYTF.

The CDR3 DNA follows: TGTGCCAGCTCGTCCAGCGGGAACCCCTACAATGAGCAGTTCTTC. Protein: CASSSSGNPYNEQFF. This sequence joins TRBV4-2 and TRBJ2-1, with 7 bases fitting TRBD2. Germline values: CDR1 LGHNA, CDR2 YNFKEQ. V dropped 8 bases and J dropped 2; count of bases not matched to a gene: 9. The CDR3 covers 15 residues.

The chain is built from TRBV4-1 and TRBJ2-2; D is unresolved. Trimming left V 5 bases short and J 0 bases short, with 4 bases between. CDR3 length: 13 amino acids. Germline assignment: CDR1 MGHRA and CDR2 YSYEKL. This CDR3 reads CASSYTNTGELFF. In DNA, the CDR3 is TGCGCCAGCAGCTACACGAACACCGGGGAGCTGTTTTTT.

The chain links TRBV7-3 to TRBJ2-1; D gene ambiguous. The V end was cut by 0 bases, the J end by 3 bases, with 6 bases between. CDR1 and CDR2 from the germline V gene are SGHTA and FQGTGA. The CDR3 totals 14 residues. CDR3 amino acids: CASSLTAGYNEQFF. DNA of the CDR3: TGTGCCAGCAGCTTAACGGCAGGCTACAATGAGCAGTTCTTC.